This T cell receptor (beta chain) comes out of a study of cytomegalovirus exposure and HLA in healthy donors. Study at large: A data release that came early held some 79 million unique TCRs from HLA-typed donors. Findings and limits, study-wide: Later analysis demonstrated an association between a missense DCLRE1C variant and TCR beta V- and J-gene trimming. Many donors shared some public TCRs, even though most TCR sequences were rare. Follow-up analysis found HLA locus-dependent TCR association rates, highest for DRB1 and lowest for HLA-C.

Germline V gives CDR1 SNHLY, CDR2 FYNNEI. This CDR3 comprises 14 residues. J was trimmed by 4 bases and V by 8 bases; bases with no gene match: 4. Of note for this clone: Its antigen is unknown.

PCR used 60 Vbeta primers and 13 Jbeta primers. TCRdb's table, derived via immunoSEQ multiplex PCR, lists solely in-frame clones and lacks some. This table holds about 150,000 clones, 50% to 75% found once. The chain combines TRBV2 with TRBJ2-1; 11 nucleotides align to TRBD2. The sequenced sample was PBMCs. This TCR derives from a woman in her thirties or forties in good health and CMV-seronegative. In nucleotides, the CDR3 is TGTGCCAGCGGGGGGACTAGCGGTTACAATGAGCAGTTCTTC. Translated, it gives CASGGTSGYNEQFF.